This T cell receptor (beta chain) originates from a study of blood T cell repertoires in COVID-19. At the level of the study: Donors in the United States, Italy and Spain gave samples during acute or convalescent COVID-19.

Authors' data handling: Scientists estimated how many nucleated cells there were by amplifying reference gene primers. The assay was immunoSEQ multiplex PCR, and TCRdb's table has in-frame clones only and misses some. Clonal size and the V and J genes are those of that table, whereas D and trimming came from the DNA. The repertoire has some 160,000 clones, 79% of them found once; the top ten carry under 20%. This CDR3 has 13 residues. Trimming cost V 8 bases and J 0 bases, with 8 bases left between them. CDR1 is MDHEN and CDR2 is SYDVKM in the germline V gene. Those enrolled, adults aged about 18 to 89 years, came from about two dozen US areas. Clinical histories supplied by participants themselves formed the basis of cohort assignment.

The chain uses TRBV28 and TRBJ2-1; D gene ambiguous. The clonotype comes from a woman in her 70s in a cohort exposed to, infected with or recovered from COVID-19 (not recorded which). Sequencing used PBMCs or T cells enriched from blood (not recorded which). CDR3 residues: CASGERSYNEQFF. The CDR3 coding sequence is TGTGCCAGCGGAGAACGCTCCTACAATGAGCAGTTCTTC.